The clone carrying this TCR beta chain was seen repeatedly, ten times or more. The antigen is undetermined. Inclusion characteristics of ophthalmopathy patients comprised a Clinical Activity Score of at least 3, a NOSPECS grade of at least 4, and duration under 3 months. Exclusion criteria comprised uncontrolled infection, other autoimmune disease, pregnancy or lactation. The data are from a study of T cells in Graves' hyperthyroidism and ophthalmopathy. The CDR3 sequence is 16 residues long. The ends lost 2 bases at V and 4 bases at J; junction bases unmatched: 9. CDR1 and CDR2 from the germline V gene are MDHEN and SYDVKM. The investigators amplified TCR beta CDR3 regions from RNA transcripts. The TCR CDR3 first-round RT-PCR relied on the HTBI primer set. A single record per CDR3 protein comes from TCRdb applying MiXCR to the multiplex PCR reads. The table has about 640,000 distinct CDR3 sequences, more than 12% seen once; the top ten hold 9.5% to 15%.

General study results and limits: Appearing also in blood were most of the thyroid clonotypes expanded above 0.001. The model foresaw ophthalmopathy a median around 6.8 months prior to onset.

The source of this sequence is a woman aged 45 to 65 with Graves' ophthalmopathy. Sequencing was carried out using blood. The chain joins TRBV28 to TRBJ2-3, with 7 bases lining up with TRBD1. CDR3 DNA: TGTGCCAGCAGTTTAAGACCAGGGGGAGTTGCAGATACGCAGTATTTT. Protein product: CASSLRPGGVADTQYF.